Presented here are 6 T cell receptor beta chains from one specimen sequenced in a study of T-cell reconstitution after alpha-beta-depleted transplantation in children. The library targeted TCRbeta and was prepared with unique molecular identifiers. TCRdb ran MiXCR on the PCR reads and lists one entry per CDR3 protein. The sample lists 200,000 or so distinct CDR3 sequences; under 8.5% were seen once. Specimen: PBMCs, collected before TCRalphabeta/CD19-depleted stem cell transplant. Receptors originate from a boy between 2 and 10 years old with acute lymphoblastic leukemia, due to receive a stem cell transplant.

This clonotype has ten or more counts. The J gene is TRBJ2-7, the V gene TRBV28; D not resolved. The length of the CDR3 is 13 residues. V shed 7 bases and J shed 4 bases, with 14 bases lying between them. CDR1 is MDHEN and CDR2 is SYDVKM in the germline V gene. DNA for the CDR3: TGTGCCAGCAATACGGGCTCATCGTACGAGCAGTACTTC. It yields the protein CASNTGSSYEQYF.

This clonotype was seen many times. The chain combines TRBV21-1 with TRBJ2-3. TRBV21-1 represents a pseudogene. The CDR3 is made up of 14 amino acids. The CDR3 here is CASSRGYRTDTQYF. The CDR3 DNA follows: TGTGCCAGCAGCAGAGGGTACCGCACAGATACGCAGTATTTT.

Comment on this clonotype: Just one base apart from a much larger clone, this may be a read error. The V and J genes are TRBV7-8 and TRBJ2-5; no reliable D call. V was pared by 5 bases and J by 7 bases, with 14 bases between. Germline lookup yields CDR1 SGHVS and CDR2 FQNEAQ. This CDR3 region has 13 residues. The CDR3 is CASSPSEVGTQYF. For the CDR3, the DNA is TGTGCCAGCAGCCCTAGTGAGGTAGGGACCCAGTACTTC.

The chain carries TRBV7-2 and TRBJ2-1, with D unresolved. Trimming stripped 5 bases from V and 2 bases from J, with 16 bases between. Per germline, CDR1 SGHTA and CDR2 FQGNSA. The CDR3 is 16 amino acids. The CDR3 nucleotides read TGTGCCAGCAGCCGTCGCCAGTCAGCCACCTACAATGAGCAGTTCTTC. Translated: CASSRRQSATYNEQFF.

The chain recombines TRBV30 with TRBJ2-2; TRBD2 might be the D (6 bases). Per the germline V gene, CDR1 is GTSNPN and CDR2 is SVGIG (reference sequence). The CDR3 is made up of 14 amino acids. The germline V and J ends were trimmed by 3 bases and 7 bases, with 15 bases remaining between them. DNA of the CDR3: TGTGCCTGGAGACTTCTCGGGACTGGCGGGGAGCTGTTTTTT. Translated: CAWRLLGTGGELFF.

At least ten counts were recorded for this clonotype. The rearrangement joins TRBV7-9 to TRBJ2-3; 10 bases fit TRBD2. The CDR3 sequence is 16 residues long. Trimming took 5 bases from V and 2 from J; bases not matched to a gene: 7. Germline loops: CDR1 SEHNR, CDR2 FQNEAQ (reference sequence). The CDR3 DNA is TGTGCCAGCAGCGAACCTGGACTAGCGGACACAGATACGCAGTATTTT. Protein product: CASSEPGLADTDTQYF.